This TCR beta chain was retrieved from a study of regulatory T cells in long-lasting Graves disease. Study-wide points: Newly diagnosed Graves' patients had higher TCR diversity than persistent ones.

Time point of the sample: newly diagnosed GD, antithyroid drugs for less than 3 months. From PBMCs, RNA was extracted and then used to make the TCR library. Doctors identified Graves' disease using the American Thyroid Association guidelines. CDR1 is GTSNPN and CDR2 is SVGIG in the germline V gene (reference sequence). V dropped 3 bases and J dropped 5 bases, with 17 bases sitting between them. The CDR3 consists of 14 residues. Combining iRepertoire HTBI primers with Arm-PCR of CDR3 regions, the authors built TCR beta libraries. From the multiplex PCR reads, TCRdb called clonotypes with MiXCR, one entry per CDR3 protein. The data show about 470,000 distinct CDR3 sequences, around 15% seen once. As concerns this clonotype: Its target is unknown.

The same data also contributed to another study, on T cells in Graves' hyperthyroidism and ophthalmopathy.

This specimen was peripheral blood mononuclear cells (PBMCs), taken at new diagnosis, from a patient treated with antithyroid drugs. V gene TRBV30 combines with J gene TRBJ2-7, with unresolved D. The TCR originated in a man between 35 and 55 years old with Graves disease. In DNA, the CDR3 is TGTGCCTGGAGCCTCTCACGGGTTCGGGACGAGCAGTACTTC. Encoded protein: CAWSLSRVRDEQYF. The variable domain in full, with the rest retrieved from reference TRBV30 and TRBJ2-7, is SQTIHQWPATLVQPVGSPLSLECTVEGTSNPNLYWYRQAAGRGLQLLFYSVGIGQISSEVPQNLSASRPQDRQFILSSKKLLLSDSGFYLCAWSLSRVRDEQYFGPGTRLTVT.